This T cell receptor beta chain came from a study of blood T cells in healthy people across ages. Study-wide context: Per two T cells, about one barcoded beta molecule was captured through template switching. Study-level findings and limits: Changes in expanded clonotypes were possibly confounded, as the CMV status of donors was unknown. No conclusive comparison of naive versus antigen-experienced cells was possible with unsorted PBMCs.

Primed by a sample-barcoded 5' primer and a J-beta primer mix, a second PCR proceeded for 7 to 11 cycles. TCRdb re-analysed the 5' RACE reads in MiXCR, keeping a single row per CDR3 protein. The sample includes 1.8 million or so distinct CDR3 sequences, about two fifths seen only once; the top ten take 23%. This clonotype was picked up a small number of times. The antigen remains unidentified. The CDR3 runs to 15 residues. V lost 4 bases, J lost 4 bases, and 7 bases stayed unmatched. The germline CDR1 and CDR2 sequences are SGHTA and FQGNSA. The sequence was collected from a human donor in good health. Sequenced input: blood. The rearrangement links TRBV7-2 to TRBJ2-3; TRBD2 agrees at 8 bases. CDR3 in amino acids: CASSSQAGDSDTQYF. The CDR3 coding sequence is TGTGCCAGCAGCTCCCAAGCGGGGGATTCAGATACGCAGTATTTT.